Here is one T cell receptor (beta chain) with its context. This sample is part of a study of shared clonotypes between healthy human individuals. CDR1 SGHRS and CDR2 YFSETQ come from the germline V gene. The CDR3 has 14 amino acids. V lost 4 bases, J lost 1 base, and 12 bases lay in between. The repertoire was sequenced with immunoSEQ multiplex PCR; TCRdb's copy has only in-frame clones and lacks some. The table lists roughly 720,000 clones, around 90% of them singletons. The TCR sequence derives from a man aged 18-30 years in good health. Some clones in this sample may be carry-over from other donors' samples. The material sequenced was memory CD8+ T cells from PBMCs. Subset noted: CD45RO+ cells pooled with CCR7-negative TemRA cells. The gene calls are TRBV5-1 and TRBJ2-7, with D tentatively TRBD2 (5 bases). The DNA for the CDR3 is TGCGCCAGCAGCCCGGAGGTGCGGTCCTACGAGCAGTACTTC. It specifies CASSPEVRSYEQYF.